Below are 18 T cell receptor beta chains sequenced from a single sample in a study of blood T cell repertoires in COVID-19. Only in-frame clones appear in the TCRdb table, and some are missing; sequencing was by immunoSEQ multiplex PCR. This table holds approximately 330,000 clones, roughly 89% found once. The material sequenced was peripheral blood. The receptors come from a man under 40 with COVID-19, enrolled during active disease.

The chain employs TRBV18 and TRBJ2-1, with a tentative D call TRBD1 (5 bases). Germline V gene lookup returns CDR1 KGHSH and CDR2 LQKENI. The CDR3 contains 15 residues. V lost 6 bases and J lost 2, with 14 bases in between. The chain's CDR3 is CASSPGQATYNEQFF. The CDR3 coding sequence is TGTGCCAGCTCCCCCGGACAAGCTACCTACAATGAGCAGTTCTTC.

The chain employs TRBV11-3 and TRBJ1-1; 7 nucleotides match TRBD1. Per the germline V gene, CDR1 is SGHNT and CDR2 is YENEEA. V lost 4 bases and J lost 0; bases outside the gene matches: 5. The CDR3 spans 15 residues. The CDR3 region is CASSSSGTVNTEAFF. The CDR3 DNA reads TGTGCCAGCAGCTCCTCCGGGACAGTGAACACTGAAGCTTTCTTT.

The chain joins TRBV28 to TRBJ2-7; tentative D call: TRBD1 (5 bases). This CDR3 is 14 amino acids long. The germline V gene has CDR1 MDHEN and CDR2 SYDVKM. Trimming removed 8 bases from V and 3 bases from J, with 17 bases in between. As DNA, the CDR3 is TGTGCCAGCGGACAACCGGACAACCGCTACGAGCAGTACTTC. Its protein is CASGQPDNRYEQYF. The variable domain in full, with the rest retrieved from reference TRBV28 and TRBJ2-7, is DVKVTQSSRYLVKRTGEKVFLECVQDMDHENMFWYRQDPGLGLRLIYFSYDVKMKEKGDIPEGYSVSREKKERFSLILESASTNQTSMYLCASGQPDNRYEQYFGPGTRLTVT.

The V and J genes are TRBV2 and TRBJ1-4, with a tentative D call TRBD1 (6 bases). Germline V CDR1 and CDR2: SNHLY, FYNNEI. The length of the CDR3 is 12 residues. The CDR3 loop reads CGISQGYEKLFF. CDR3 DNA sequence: TGTGGTATTTCACAGGGTTATGAAAAACTGTTTTTT.

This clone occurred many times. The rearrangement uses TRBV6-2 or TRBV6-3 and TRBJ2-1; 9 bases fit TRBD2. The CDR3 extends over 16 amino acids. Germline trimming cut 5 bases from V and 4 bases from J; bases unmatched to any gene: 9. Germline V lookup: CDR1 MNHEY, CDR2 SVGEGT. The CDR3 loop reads CASSVELAGRYNEQFF. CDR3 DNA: TGTGCCAGCAGTGTCGAACTAGCGGGTAGATACAATGAGCAGTTCTTC.

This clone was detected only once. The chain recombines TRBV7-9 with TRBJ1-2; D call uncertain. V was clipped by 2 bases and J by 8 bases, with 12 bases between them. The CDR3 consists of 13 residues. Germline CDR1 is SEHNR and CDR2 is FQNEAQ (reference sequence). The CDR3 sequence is CASSLRPGGGYTF. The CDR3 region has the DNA TGTGCCAGCAGCTTAAGACCGGGAGGGGGCTACACCTTC.

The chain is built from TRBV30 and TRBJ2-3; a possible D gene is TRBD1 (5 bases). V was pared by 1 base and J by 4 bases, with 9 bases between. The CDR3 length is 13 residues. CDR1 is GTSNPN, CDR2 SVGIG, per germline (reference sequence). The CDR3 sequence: CAWSEGVSDTQYF. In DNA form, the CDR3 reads TGTGCCTGGAGTGAAGGGGTTTCAGATACGCAGTATTTT.

In nucleotides, the CDR3 is TGCAGCGTTGAAGGGACAGGGGGAGAAGCTTTCTTT. Translated: CSVEGTGGEAFF. The chain couples TRBV29-1 to TRBJ1-1; 10 bases line up with TRBD1. The CDR3 is made up of 12 amino acids. The J segment lost 8 bases and the V segment lost 1 base, leaving 1 base of the junction unmatched. Per germline, CDR1 SQVTM and CDR2 ANQGSEA. Together with reference TRBV29-1 and TRBJ1-1, the CDR3 gives the full variable domain: SAVISQKPSRDICQRGTSLTIQCQVDSQVTMMFWYRQQPGQSLTLIATANQGSEATYESGFVIDKFPISRPNLTFSTLTVSNMSPEDSSIYLCSVEGTGGEAFFGQGTRLTVV.

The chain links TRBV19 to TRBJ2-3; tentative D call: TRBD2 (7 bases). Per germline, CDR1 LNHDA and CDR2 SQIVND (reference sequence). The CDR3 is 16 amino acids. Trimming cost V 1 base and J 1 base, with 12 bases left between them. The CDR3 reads CASSIVGGGRTDTQYF. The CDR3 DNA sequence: TGTGCCAGTAGTATAGTAGGGGGGGGCCGCACAGATACGCAGTATTTT.

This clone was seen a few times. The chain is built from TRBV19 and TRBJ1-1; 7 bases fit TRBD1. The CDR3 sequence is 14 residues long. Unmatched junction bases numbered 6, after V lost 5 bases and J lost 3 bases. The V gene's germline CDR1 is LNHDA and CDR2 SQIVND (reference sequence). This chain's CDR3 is CASSSWDRYTEAFF. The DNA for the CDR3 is TGTGCCAGTAGTTCCTGGGACAGATACACTGAAGCTTTCTTT.

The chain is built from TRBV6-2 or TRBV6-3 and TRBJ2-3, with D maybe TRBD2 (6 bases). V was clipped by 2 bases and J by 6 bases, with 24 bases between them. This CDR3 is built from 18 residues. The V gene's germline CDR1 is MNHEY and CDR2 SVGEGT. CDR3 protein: CASSYQQTSPIPGDTQYF. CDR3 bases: TGTGCCAGCAGTTACCAACAGACTAGTCCGATCCCCGGGGATACGCAGTATTTT.

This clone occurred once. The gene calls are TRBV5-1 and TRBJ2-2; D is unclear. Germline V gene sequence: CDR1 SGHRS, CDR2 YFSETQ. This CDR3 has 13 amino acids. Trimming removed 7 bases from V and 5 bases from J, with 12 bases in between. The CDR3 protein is CASDSPGTGELFF. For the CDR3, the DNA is TGCGCCAGCGATTCCCCAGGTACCGGGGAGCTGTTTTTT.

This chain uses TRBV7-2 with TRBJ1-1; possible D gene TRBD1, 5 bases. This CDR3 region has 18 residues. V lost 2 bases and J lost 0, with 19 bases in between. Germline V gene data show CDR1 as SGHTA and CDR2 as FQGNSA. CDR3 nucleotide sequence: TGTGCCAGCAGCTTAAGTTCAAGGGGAGGGCCCATGAACACTGAAGCTTTCTTT. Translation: CASSLSSRGGPMNTEAFF. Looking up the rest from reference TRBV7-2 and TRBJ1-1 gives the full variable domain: GAGVSQSPSNKVTEKGKDVELRCDPISGHTALYWYRQSLGQGLEFLIYFQGNSAPDKSGLPSDRFSAERTGGSVSTLTIQRTQQEDSAVYLCASSLSSRGGPMNTEAFFGQGTRLTVV.

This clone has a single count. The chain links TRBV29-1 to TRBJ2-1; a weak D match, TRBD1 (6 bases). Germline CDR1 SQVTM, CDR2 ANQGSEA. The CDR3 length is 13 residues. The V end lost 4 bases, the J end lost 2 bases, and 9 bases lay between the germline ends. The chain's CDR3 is CSVAGDAYNEQFF. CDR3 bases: TGCAGCGTTGCAGGGGATGCCTACAATGAGCAGTTCTTC.

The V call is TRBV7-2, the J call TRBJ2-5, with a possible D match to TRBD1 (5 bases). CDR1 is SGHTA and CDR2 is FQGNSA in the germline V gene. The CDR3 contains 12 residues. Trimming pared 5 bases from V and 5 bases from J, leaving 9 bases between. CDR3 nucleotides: TGTGCCAGCAGCCCCCCAGGGGAGACCCAGTACTTC. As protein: CASSPPGETQYF.

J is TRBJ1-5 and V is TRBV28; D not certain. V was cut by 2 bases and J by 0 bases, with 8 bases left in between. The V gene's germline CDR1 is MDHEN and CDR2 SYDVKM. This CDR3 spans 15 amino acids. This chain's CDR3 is CASSLGSDSNQPQHF. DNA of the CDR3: TGTGCCAGCAGTTTAGGCAGTGATAGCAATCAGCCCCAGCATTTT.

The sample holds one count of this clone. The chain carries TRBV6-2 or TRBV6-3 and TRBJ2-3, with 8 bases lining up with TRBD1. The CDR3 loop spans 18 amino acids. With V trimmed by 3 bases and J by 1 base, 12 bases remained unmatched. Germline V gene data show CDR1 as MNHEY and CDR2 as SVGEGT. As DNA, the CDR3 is TGTGCCAGCAGTTATGTCACGATTCGGGGACAGGGCACAGATACGCAGTATTTT. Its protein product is CASSYVTIRGQGTDTQYF.

The CDR3 is CASSHRQGAEYEQYF. Written as DNA, the CDR3 is TGTGCCAGCAGCCACCGACAGGGGGCGGAATACGAGCAGTACTTC. The V and J genes are TRBV7-9 and TRBJ2-7, with TRBD1 identical over 10 bases. Losses at the gene ends were 5 bases for V and 4 bases for J; bases not matched to a gene: 8. Germline V gives CDR1 SEHNR, CDR2 FQNEAQ (reference sequence). The CDR3 is 15 amino acids.